These T cell receptor beta chains were read from a single sample in a study of post-analysis software for immune sequencing data. TCRdb ran MiXCR on the PCR reads and lists one entry per CDR3 protein. Of over 150,000 distinct CDR3 sequences in the sample, 30% were seen once. The sequenced sample consisted of blood. These receptors were obtained from a girl aged 5-17 years with multiple sclerosis. The CDR3 runs from the conserved cysteine through the conserved F or W. Each record gives: D gene, V gene, J gene, clone size, CDR3 protein, CDR3 DNA. D genes are given only for firm matches. For some rows the clone size is stated as once, few or many, or as a class when expanded; others skip it.

D gene: -
V gene: TRBV12-3/TRBV12-4
J gene: TRBJ2-1
clone size: many
CDR3 protein: CASGPGLYQFF
CDR3 DNA: TGTGCCAGCGGCCCGGGACTCTATCAGTTCTTC

D gene: -
V gene: TRBV11-1
J gene: TRBJ1-1
clone size: -
CDR3 protein: CASSPQGRSTEAFF
CDR3 DNA: TGTGCCAGCAGCCCTCAGGGAAGGTCGACTGAAGCTTTCTTT

D gene: TRBD2
V gene: TRBV20-1
J gene: TRBJ2-1
clone size: -
CDR3 protein: CSAMGLAGPHNEQFF
CDR3 DNA: TGCAGTGCCATGGGACTAGCGGGACCACACAATGAGCAGTTCTTC

D gene: TRBD2
V gene: TRBV3-1
J gene: TRBJ2-7
clone size: many
CDR3 protein: CASSQDIWKREAPYEQYF
CDR3 DNA: TGTGCCAGCAGCCAAGACATCTGGAAGCGGGAGGCGCCCTACGAGCAGTACTTC

D gene: -
V gene: TRBV20-1
J gene: TRBJ1-5
clone size: once
CDR3 protein: CSASVRDGNQPQHF
CDR3 DNA: TGCAGTGCTAGCGTCAGGGACGGCAATCAGCCCCAGCATTTT

D gene: -
V gene: TRBV30
J gene: TRBJ1-2
clone size: few
CDR3 protein: CAWSKGYGYTF
CDR3 DNA: TGTGCCTGGAGTAAGGGGTATGGCTACACCTTC

D gene: TRBD1
V gene: TRBV20-1
J gene: TRBJ1-6
clone size: -
CDR3 protein: CSARDEDRTGGSYNSPLHF
CDR3 DNA: TGCAGTGCTAGAGATGAGGACAGGACAGGGGGCTCCTATAATTCACCCCTCCACTTT

D gene: TRBD1
V gene: TRBV12-3/TRBV12-4
J gene: TRBJ2-7
clone size: many
CDR3 protein: CASSSQGAAYEQYF
CDR3 DNA: TGTGCCAGCAGTAGTCAGGGGGCCGCGTACGAGCAGTACTTC

D gene: -
V gene: TRBV30
J gene: TRBJ2-1
clone size: -
CDR3 protein: CAWEGGGWANEQFF
CDR3 DNA: TGTGCCTGGGAGGGTGGCGGCTGGGCCAATGAGCAGTTCTTC

D gene: TRBD1
V gene: TRBV28
J gene: TRBJ1-4
clone size: many
CDR3 protein: CASLGGEVNEKLFF
CDR3 DNA: TGTGCCAGCCTAGGGGGCGAAGTAAATGAAAAACTGTTTTTT

D gene: TRBD2
V gene: TRBV9
J gene: TRBJ2-7
clone size: many
CDR3 protein: CASSPRLAGGYEQYF
CDR3 DNA: TGTGCCAGCAGCCCACGACTAGCGGGAGGATACGAGCAGTACTTC

D gene: TRBD1
V gene: TRBV24-1
J gene: TRBJ2-3
clone size: many
CDR3 protein: CATSDPPGTGKTDTQYF
CDR3 DNA: TGTGCCACCAGTGATCCTCCTGGGACAGGGAAAACAGATACGCAGTATTTT

D gene: -
V gene: TRBV3-1
J gene: TRBJ1-4
clone size: few
CDR3 protein: CASSQSGSSEKLFF
CDR3 DNA: TGTGCCAGCAGCCAGTCTGGCTCGTCCGAAAAACTGTTTTTT

D gene: -
V gene: TRBV5-1
J gene: TRBJ1-6
clone size: few
CDR3 protein: CASSLGLGENSPLHF
CDR3 DNA: TGCGCCAGCAGCTTGGGCTTGGGGGAAAATTCACCCCTCCACTTT

D gene: TRBD2
V gene: TRBV5-1
J gene: TRBJ2-7
clone size: many
CDR3 protein: CASSPRTSQNEQYF
CDR3 DNA: TGCGCCAGCAGCCCCCGGACTAGCCAGAACGAGCAGTACTTC

D gene: -
V gene: TRBV20-1
J gene: TRBJ1-1
clone size: few
CDR3 protein: CSARRMNTEAFF
CDR3 DNA: TGCAGTGCTAGGCGTATGAACACTGAAGCTTTCTTT

D gene: TRBD2
V gene: TRBV5-1
J gene: TRBJ2-1
clone size: many
CDR3 protein: CASSWGTSGVLREQFF
CDR3 DNA: TGCGCCAGCAGCTGGGGGACTAGCGGGGTCCTTAGGGAGCAGTTCTTC

D gene: -
V gene: TRBV5-1
J gene: TRBJ2-1
clone size: -
CDR3 protein: CASSSKGGTDSYNEQFF
CDR3 DNA: TGCGCCAGCAGCTCCAAAGGGGGGACCGACTCCTACAATGAGCAGTTCTTC

D gene: TRBD2
V gene: TRBV20-1
J gene: TRBJ2-7
clone size: many
CDR3 protein: CSARSSGNNEQYF
CDR3 DNA: TGCAGTGCTAGATCTAGCGGGAACAACGAGCAGTACTTC

D gene: -
V gene: TRBV5-1
J gene: TRBJ1-5
clone size: many
CDR3 protein: CASSPDGFNQPQHF
CDR3 DNA: TGCGCCAGCAGCCCTGACGGCTTTAATCAGCCCCAGCATTTT

D gene: -
V gene: TRBV6-2/TRBV6-3
J gene: TRBJ2-1
clone size: -
CDR3 protein: CASSYLAEGAGNEQFF
CDR3 DNA: TGTGCCAGCAGTTATCTAGCGGAGGGGGCTGGCAATGAGCAGTTCTTC

D gene: TRBD1
V gene: TRBV28
J gene: TRBJ2-7
clone size: many
CDR3 protein: CASSDRGKSYEQYF
CDR3 DNA: TGTGCCAGCTCCGACAGGGGCAAAAGCTACGAGCAGTACTTC

D gene: TRBD1
V gene: TRBV15
J gene: TRBJ1-2
clone size: few
CDR3 protein: CATGQGNYGYTF
CDR3 DNA: TGTGCCACGGGACAGGGAAACTATGGCTACACCTTC

D gene: -
V gene: TRBV29-1
J gene: TRBJ2-3
clone size: many
CDR3 protein: CSVEDWTDTQYF
CDR3 DNA: TGCAGCGTTGAAGATTGGACAGATACGCAGTATTTT

D gene: -
V gene: TRBV6-1
J gene: TRBJ1-2
clone size: -
CDR3 protein: CASSDRNGPSYGYTF
CDR3 DNA: TGTGCCAGCAGTGACCGAAACGGCCCGAGTTATGGCTACACCTTC

D gene: -
V gene: TRBV19
J gene: TRBJ1-1
clone size: -
CDR3 protein: CASSIRNTEAFF
CDR3 DNA: TGTGCCAGTAGTATTAGGAACACTGAAGCTTTCTTT

D gene: TRBD2
V gene: TRBV7-2
J gene: TRBJ2-1
clone size: -
CDR3 protein: CASPGRGGNEQFF
CDR3 DNA: TGTGCCAGTCCGGGGAGGGGAGGCAATGAGCAGTTCTTC

D gene: -
V gene: TRBV30
J gene: TRBJ1-6
clone size: once
CDR3 protein: CACSPVHETGSGSPLHF
CDR3 DNA: TGTGCCTGTAGCCCTGTTCACGAAACAGGGTCGGGATCACCCCTCCACTTT

D gene: TRBD2
V gene: TRBV4-1
J gene: TRBJ2-7
clone size: -
CDR3 protein: CASSQGVSGTNEQYF
CDR3 DNA: TGCGCCAGCAGCCAAGGTGTTAGCGGGACCAACGAGCAGTACTTC

D gene: TRBD2
V gene: TRBV12-3/TRBV12-4
J gene: TRBJ2-5
clone size: -
CDR3 protein: CASSSQREGQETQYF
CDR3 DNA: TGTGCCAGCAGCTCTCAGCGGGAGGGCCAAGAGACCCAGTACTTC

D gene: -
V gene: TRBV2
J gene: TRBJ2-3
clone size: many
CDR3 protein: CASSPDRQRDTQYF
CDR3 DNA: TGTGCCAGCAGTCCTGATCGCCAGCGTGATACGCAGTATTTT

D gene: -
V gene: TRBV3-1
J gene: TRBJ2-1
clone size: few
CDR3 protein: CASSQLGAYEQFF
CDR3 DNA: TGTGCCAGCAGCCAATTGGGTGCGTATGAGCAGTTCTTC

D gene: -
V gene: TRBV10-2
J gene: TRBJ2-1
clone size: -
CDR3 protein: CASSSGLRGNEQFF
CDR3 DNA: TGCGCCAGCAGCTCTGGGCTGCGGGGTAATGAGCAGTTCTTC

D gene: -
V gene: TRBV2
J gene: TRBJ2-1
clone size: -
CDR3 protein: CASNGGSSSYNEQFF
CDR3 DNA: TGTGCCAGCAATGGCGGATCAAGCTCCTACAATGAGCAGTTCTTC

D gene: TRBD1
V gene: TRBV9
J gene: TRBJ1-2
clone size: -
CDR3 protein: CASSVDRDRGIGGCTF
CDR3 DNA: TGTGCCAGCAGCGTTGACCGGGACAGGGGTATAGGAGGCTGCACCTTC

D gene: -
V gene: TRBV7-9
J gene: TRBJ2-7
clone size: many
CDR3 protein: CASSSQDEQYF
CDR3 DNA: TGTGCCAGCAGCTCTCAAGACGAGCAGTACTTC

D gene: TRBD2
V gene: TRBV12-3/TRBV12-4
J gene: TRBJ2-2
clone size: few
CDR3 protein: CASSSTGGVVLMTGELFF
CDR3 DNA: TGTGCCAGCAGTTCCACCGGGGGGGTGGTGTTAATGACCGGGGAGCTGTTTTTT

D gene: -
V gene: TRBV5-4
J gene: TRBJ2-1
clone size: few
CDR3 protein: CASRALAWGDYNEQFF
CDR3 DNA: TGTGCCAGCAGAGCCCTCGCTTGGGGGGATTACAATGAGCAGTTCTTC

D gene: TRBD1
V gene: TRBV27
J gene: TRBJ1-5
clone size: -
CDR3 protein: CASSPRDRRPSGSNQPQHF
CDR3 DNA: TGTGCCAGCAGTCCCCGGGACAGGAGGCCGTCTGGTAGCAATCAGCCCCAGCATTTT

D gene: -
V gene: TRBV20-1
J gene: TRBJ1-2
clone size: -
CDR3 protein: CSAEKSDYGYTF
CDR3 DNA: TGCAGTGCCGAAAAATCGGACTATGGCTACACCTTC

D gene: TRBD1
V gene: TRBV3-1
J gene: TRBJ2-7
clone size: -
CDR3 protein: CASSHRGSYEQYF
CDR3 DNA: TGTGCCAGCAGTCACAGGGGGTCCTACGAGCAGTACTTC

D gene: TRBD1
V gene: TRBV6-6
J gene: TRBJ2-1
clone size: many
CDR3 protein: CASSYSPGTGGYEQFF
CDR3 DNA: TGTGCCAGCAGTTACTCCCCTGGGACAGGGGGCTATGAGCAGTTCTTC

D gene: -
V gene: TRBV20-1
J gene: TRBJ1-2
clone size: many
CDR3 protein: CSARGNTARSGYTF
CDR3 DNA: TGCAGTGCTAGAGGTAATACGGCACGGAGTGGCTACACCTTC

D gene: -
V gene: TRBV20-1
J gene: TRBJ2-7
clone size: many
CDR3 protein: CSAREEGRGNEQYF
CDR3 DNA: TGCAGTGCTAGAGAGGAGGGCAGGGGTAACGAGCAGTACTTC

D gene: -
V gene: TRBV12-3/TRBV12-4
J gene: TRBJ1-5
clone size: -
CDR3 protein: CASNTWGQPQHF
CDR3 DNA: TGTGCCAGCAACACGTGGGGGCAGCCCCAGCATTTT

D gene: -
V gene: TRBV11-2
J gene: TRBJ1-6
clone size: -
CDR3 protein: CASSPNLGGRHSPPHF
CDR3 DNA: TGTGCCAGCAGCCCCAATCTGGGAGGGAGGCATTCACCCCCCCACTTT